This record concerns one T cell receptor beta chain sequence. The specificity of this receptor is unknown. It has no much larger one-base neighbor in the sample; base qualities were not kept. Deletion took 2 bases off V and 10 bases off J, with a span of 21 bases between the germline ends. The germline V gene sets CDR1 to LGHNA and CDR2 to YNFKEQ. The CDR3 runs 16 residues from the cysteine to the phenylalanine. This entry keeps only the CDR3 DNA: 48 bases, framed from base 1. For each ankylosing spondylitis patient, the synovial fluid sample was matched to a blood sample from that same patient. Sequencing relied on an Illumina HiSeq 2500. TCR beta libraries were prepared by quantitative 5'-RACE with molecular barcodes. The original methods were these. Disease-linked TCR variants were identified with a new computational method built on a probabilistic model of VDJ rearrangement. Clones were called with MiXCR by TCRdb after fastp trimmed the public reads at Q25, and only in-frame beta chains were retained. Records with the same CDR3 protein are collapsed into one entry carrying the most frequent genes and DNA. The V and J calls come from TCRdb's annotation, not from the publication. This sample gives about 160,000 distinct CDR3 sequences in total; under 45% of them show up just once. The ten largest clonotypes hold roughly 15% of the sample.

The sample originates from a study of CD8 T cells in ankylosing spondylitis (dated 2017 in TCRdb). In terms of the full investigation: The study profiled T cell receptor beta repertoires in healthy donors and ankylosing spondylitis patients to find disease-linked TCR variants. Samples of peripheral blood were taken, and for ankylosing spondylitis patients, synovial fluid was collected as well. The full study cohort comprised 25 ankylosing spondylitis patients and some 110 healthy donors.

Overall study results and their limits: Significant enrichment of the disease-linked clones was reported in matched synovial fluid samples from ankylosing spondylitis patients. Blood from ankylosing spondylitis patients appeared to be characterized by a TCR beta motif composed of under 10 highly homologous amino acid variants. Some TCR beta motif variants had previously been reported in synovial fluid and blood of reactive arthritis patients, which suggested common disease-initiation mechanisms. The disease-linked clones showed a CD8+ phenotype and occurred at relatively low frequencies in peripheral blood.

Sequenced material: synovial fluid, either unsorted or a sorted T cell fraction (not recorded which). This sequence originates from a male donor with ankylosing spondylitis. Here the chain combines TRBV4-2 and TRBJ2-1; the best D guess is TRBD2, with 7 bases matching. The DNA sequence is given as TGTGCCAGCAGCCAACCCGTCGCGGGGGCCGCGAGGGAGCAGTTCTTC. Translation gives CASSQPVAGAAREQFF.